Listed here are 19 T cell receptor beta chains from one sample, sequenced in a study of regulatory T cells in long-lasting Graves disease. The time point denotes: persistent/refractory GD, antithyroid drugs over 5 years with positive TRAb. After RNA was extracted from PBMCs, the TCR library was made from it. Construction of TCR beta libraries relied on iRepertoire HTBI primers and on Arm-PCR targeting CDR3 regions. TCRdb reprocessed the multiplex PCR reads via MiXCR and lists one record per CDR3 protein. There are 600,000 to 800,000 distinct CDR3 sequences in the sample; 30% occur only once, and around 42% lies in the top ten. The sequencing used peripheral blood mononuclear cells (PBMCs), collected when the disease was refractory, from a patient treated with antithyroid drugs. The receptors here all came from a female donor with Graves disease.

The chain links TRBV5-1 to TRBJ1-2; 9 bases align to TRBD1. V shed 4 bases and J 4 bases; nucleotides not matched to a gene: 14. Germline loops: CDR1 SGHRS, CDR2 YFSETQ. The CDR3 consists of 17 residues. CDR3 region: CASSLDGRTGVPYGYTF. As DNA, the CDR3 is TGCGCCAGCAGCCTCGATGGCCGGACAGGGGTCCCCTATGGCTACACCTTC.

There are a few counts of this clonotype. The CDR3 reads CASSFRDRGNGYTF. CDR3 DNA sequence: TGCGCCAGCAGCTTCCGGGACAGGGGAAATGGCTACACCTTC. The gene calls are TRBV5-1 and TRBJ1-2; 10 nucleotides match TRBD1. Germline CDR1 SGHRS, CDR2 YFSETQ. The CDR3 is 14 residues long. Germline trimming cut 2 bases from V and 6 bases from J; bases unmatched to any gene: 4.

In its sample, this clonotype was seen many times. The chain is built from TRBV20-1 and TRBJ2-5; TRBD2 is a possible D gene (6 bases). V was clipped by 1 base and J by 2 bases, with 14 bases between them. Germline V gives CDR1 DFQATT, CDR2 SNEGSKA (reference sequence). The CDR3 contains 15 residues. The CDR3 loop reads CSARGRRDPQETQYF. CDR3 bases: TGCAGTGCTAGAGGTCGGCGGGACCCTCAAGAGACCCAGTACTTC.

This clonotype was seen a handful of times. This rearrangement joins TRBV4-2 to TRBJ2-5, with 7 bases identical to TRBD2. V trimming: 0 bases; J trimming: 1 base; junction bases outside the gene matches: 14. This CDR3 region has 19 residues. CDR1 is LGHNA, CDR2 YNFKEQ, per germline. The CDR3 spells CASSQDSGGGEGAQETQYF. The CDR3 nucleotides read TGTGCCAGCAGCCAAGATAGCGGTGGGGGGGAAGGGGCCCAAGAGACCCAGTACTTC.

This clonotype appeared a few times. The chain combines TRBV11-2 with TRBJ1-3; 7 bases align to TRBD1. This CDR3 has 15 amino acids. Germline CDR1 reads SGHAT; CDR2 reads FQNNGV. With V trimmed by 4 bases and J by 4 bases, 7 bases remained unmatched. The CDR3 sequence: CASSSPGTVGNTIYF. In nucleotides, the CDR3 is TGTGCCAGCAGCTCCCCCGGGACAGTGGGAAACACCATATATTTT. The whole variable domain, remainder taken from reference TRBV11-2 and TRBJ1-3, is EAGVAQSPRYKIIEKRQSVAFWCNPISGHATLYWYQQILGQGPKLLIQFQNNGVVDDSQLPKDRFSAERLKGVDSTLKIQPAKLEDSAVYLCASSSPGTVGNTIYFGEGSWLTVV.

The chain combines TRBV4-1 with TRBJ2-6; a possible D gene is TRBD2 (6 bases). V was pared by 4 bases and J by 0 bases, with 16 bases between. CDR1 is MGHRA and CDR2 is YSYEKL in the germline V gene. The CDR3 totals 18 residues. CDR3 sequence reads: CASSPSRGLNSGANVLTF. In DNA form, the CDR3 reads TGCGCCAGCAGCCCCTCTAGGGGACTCAACTCTGGGGCCAACGTCCTGACTTTC.

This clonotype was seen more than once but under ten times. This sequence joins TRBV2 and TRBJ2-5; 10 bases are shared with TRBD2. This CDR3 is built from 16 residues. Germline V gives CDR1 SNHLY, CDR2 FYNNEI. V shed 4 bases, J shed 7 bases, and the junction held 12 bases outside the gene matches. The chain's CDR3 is CASSVLAGVQRGTQYF. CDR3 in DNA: TGTGCCAGCAGTGTCCTAGCGGGAGTACAGCGTGGGACCCAGTACTTC. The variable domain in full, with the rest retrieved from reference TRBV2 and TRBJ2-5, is EPEVTQTPSHQVTQMGQEVILRCVPISNHLYFYWYRQILGQKVEFLVSFYNNEISEKSEIFDDQFSVERPDGSNFTLKIRSTKLEDSAMYFCASSVLAGVQRGTQYFGPGTRLLVL.

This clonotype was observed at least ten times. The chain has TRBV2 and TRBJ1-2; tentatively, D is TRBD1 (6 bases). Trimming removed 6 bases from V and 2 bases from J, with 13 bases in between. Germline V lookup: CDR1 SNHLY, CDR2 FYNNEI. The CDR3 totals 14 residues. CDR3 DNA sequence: TGTGCCAGCAGCTTCGGGCAGGGGAACTATGGCTACACCTTC. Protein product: CASSFGQGNYGYTF.

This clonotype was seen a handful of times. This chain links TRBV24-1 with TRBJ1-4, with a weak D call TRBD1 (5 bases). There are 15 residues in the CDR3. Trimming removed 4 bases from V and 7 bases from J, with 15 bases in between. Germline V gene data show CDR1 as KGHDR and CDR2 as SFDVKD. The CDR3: CATSETGLETEKLFF. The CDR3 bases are TGTGCCACCAGTGAAACAGGCCTTGAAACTGAAAAACTGTTTTTT.

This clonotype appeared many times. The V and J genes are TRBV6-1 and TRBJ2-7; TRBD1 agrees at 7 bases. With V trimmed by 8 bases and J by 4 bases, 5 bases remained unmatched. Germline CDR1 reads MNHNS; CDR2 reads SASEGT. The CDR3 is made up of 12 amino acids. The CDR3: CASGDRLYEQYF. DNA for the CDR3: TGTGCCAGCGGGGACAGACTTTACGAGCAGTACTTC.

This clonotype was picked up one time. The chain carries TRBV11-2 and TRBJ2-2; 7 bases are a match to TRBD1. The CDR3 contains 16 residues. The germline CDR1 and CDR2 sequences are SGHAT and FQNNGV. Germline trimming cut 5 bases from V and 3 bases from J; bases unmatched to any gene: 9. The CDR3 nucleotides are TGTGCCAGCAGCATCCAAGGGGGCGCGTACACCGGGGAGCTGTTTTTT. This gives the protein CASSIQGGAYTGELFF. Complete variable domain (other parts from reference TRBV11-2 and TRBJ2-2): EAGVAQSPRYKIIEKRQSVAFWCNPISGHATLYWYQQILGQGPKLLIQFQNNGVVDDSQLPKDRFSAERLKGVDSTLKIQPAKLEDSAVYLCASSIQGGAYTGELFFGEGSRLTVL.

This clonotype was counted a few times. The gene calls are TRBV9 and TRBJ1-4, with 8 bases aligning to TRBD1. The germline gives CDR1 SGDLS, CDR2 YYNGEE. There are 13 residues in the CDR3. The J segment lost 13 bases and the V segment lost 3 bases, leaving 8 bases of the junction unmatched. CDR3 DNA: TGTGCCAGCAGCGGGTCCGGACAGGGAGGACTGTTTTTT. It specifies CASSGSGQGGLFF.

The CDR3 loop is CASSDTRFLYF. The CDR3 nucleotides read TGTGCCAGCAGCGATACTAGGTTTCTATACTTC. This chain connects TRBV13 to TRBJ2-7; D is possibly TRBD2 (5 bases). CDR1 is PRHDT and CDR2 is FYEKMQ in the germline V gene (reference sequence). Between the trimmed V and J ends, which lost 5 bases and 13 bases, there was a span of 15 bases. This CDR3 spans 11 amino acids.

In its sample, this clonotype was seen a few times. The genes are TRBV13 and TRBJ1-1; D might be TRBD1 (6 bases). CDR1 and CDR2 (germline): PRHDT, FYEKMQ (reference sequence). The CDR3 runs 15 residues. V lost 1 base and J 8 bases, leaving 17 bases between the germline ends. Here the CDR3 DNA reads TGTGCCAGCAGCTTAGCCCCCAGGACAGAAGGGGAAGCTTTCTTT. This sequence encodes CASSLAPRTEGEAFF. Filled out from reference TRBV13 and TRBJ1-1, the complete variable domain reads AAGVIQSPRHLIKEKRETATLKCYPIPRHDTVYWYQQGPGQDPQFLISFYEKMQSDKGSIPDRFSAQQFSDYHSELNMSSLELGDSALYFCASSLAPRTEGEAFFGQGTRLTVV.

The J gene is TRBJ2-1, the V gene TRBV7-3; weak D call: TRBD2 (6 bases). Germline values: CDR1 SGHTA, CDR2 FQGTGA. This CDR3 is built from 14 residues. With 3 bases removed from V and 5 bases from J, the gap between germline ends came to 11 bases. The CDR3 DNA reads TGTGCCAGCAGCTTTGCGGGGCTAGACAATGAGCAGTTCTTC. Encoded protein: CASSFAGLDNEQFF.

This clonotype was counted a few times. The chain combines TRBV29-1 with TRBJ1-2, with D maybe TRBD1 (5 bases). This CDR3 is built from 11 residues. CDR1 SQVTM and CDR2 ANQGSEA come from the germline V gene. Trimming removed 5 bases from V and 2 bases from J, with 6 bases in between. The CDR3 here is CSVRDNYGYTF. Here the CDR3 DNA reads TGCAGCGTTCGGGACAACTATGGCTACACCTTC. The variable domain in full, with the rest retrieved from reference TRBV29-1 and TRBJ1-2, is SAVISQKPSRDICQRGTSLTIQCQVDSQVTMMFWYRQQPGQSLTLIATANQGSEATYESGFVIDKFPISRPNLTFSTLTVSNMSPEDSSIYLCSVRDNYGYTFGSGTRLTVV.

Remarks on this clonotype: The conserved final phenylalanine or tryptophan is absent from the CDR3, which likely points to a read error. CDR3 sequence (DNA): TGTGCCAGCAGAGCCGGGACCAGGGGACTTAATGGGGCCTATAATTCACCCCTCCACCTT. It is translated as CASRAGTRGLNGAYNSPLHL. V usage is TRBV27 and J usage is TRBJ1-6, with a weak D call TRBD1 (6 bases). The germline V and J ends were trimmed by 6 bases and 2 bases, with 26 bases remaining between them. The length of the CDR3 is 20 residues. The V gene's germline CDR1 is MNHEY and CDR2 SMNVEV (reference sequence).

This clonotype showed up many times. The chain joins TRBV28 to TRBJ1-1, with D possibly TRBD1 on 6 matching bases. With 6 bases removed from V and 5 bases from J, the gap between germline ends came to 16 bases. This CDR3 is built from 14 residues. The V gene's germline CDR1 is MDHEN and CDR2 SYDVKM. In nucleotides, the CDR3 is TGTGCCAGCAGGGACACAGGGCGGAGTACTGAAGCTTTCTTT. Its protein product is CASRDTGRSTEAFF.

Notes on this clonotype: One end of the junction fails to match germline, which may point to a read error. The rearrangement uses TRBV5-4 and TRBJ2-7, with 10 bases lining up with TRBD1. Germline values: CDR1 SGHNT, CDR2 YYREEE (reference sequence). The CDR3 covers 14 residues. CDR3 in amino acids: CASSGDRGVGEQYF. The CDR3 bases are TGTGCCAGCAGCGGGGACAGGGGAGTGGGTGAGCAATACTTC.